Listed here are 8 T cell receptor beta chains from one sample, sequenced in a study of Ad26.COV2.S vaccination and SARS-CoV-2 variants. Treatment in this sample: roughly 18 received Ad26.COV2.S at low or high dose, single or two shots; about 5 received placebo; per-sample allocation not given. Samples analyzed were those drawn on day 63 after the first vaccine or placebo injection. Sequencing was performed with immunoSEQ multiplex PCR; in TCRdb, only in-frame clones are kept and a portion is missing. This table has more than 300,000 clones, 88% appearing once. The starting material was peripheral blood, obtained in a trial of Ad26.COV2.S vaccine versus placebo. These receptors were obtained from a person aged 18-65 years who received the Ad26.COV2.S COVID-19 vaccine or a placebo.

The chain employs TRBV11-2 and TRBJ1-1; D gene unclear. Between the trimmed V and J ends, which lost 1 base and 0 bases, there was a span of 9 bases. CDR3 length: 15 amino acids. CDR1 is SGHAT and CDR2 is FQNNGV in the germline V gene. CDR3 protein: CASSLVLGVNTEAFF. The CDR3 bases are TGTGCCAGCAGCTTAGTCTTAGGAGTGAACACTGAAGCTTTCTTT.

The chain combines TRBV10-3 with TRBJ2-2; D is unclear. The CDR3 contains 11 residues. Germline lookup yields CDR1 ENHRY and CDR2 SYGVKD. Trimming pared 6 bases from V and 4 bases from J, leaving 3 bases between. CDR3 in amino acids: CAISATGELFF. DNA for the CDR3: TGTGCCATCAGCGCCACCGGGGAGCTGTTTTTT.

V and J are TRBV28 and TRBJ1-1; D remains unclear. Trimming cost V 1 base and J 8 bases, with 8 bases left between them. Germline V CDR1 and CDR2: MDHEN, SYDVKM. The CDR3 spans 12 residues. CDR3 in amino acids: CASSLYGPEAFF. CDR3 DNA sequence: TGTGCCAGCAGTTTATACGGCCCAGAAGCTTTCTTT.

The rearrangement uses TRBV30 and TRBJ2-1; possible D gene TRBD1, 5 bases. This CDR3 is built from 15 residues. Between the trimmed V and J ends, which lost 0 bases and 5 bases, there was a span of 14 bases. CDR1 GTSNPN and CDR2 SVGIG come from the germline V gene (reference sequence). CDR3 sequence: CAWSVLVSGNNEQFF. Here the CDR3 DNA reads TGTGCCTGGAGTGTACTCGTCTCAGGGAACAATGAGCAGTTCTTC.

This rearrangement joins TRBV13 to TRBJ1-6, with a tentative D call TRBD1 (5 bases). Trimming cost V 5 bases and J 5 bases, with 16 bases left between them. The germline V gene has CDR1 PRHDT and CDR2 FYEKMQ (reference sequence). The CDR3 runs 16 residues. DNA of the CDR3: TGTGCCAGCAGCGAGGCCGGACACCGAGATAATTCACCCCTCCACTTT. It specifies CASSEAGHRDNSPLHF.

V gene TRBV12-3 or TRBV12-4 combines with J gene TRBJ1-2; no clear D. The length of the CDR3 is 13 residues. Between the trimmed V and J ends, which lost 6 bases and 4 bases, there was a span of 12 bases. The CDR3 reads CASRRASTYGYTF. CDR3 nucleotide sequence: TGTGCCAGCAGGAGGGCCTCCACCTATGGCTACACCTTC.

J is TRBJ1-5 and V is TRBV6-1, with D uncertain. This CDR3 spans 14 amino acids. Per germline, CDR1 MNHNS and CDR2 SASEGT. The V gene lost 2 bases and the J gene lost 0 bases, with 5 bases spanning the gap. Written as DNA, the CDR3 is TGTGCCAGCAGTGAATTTGCTAGCAATCAGCCCCAGCATTTT. Its protein product is CASSEFASNQPQHF.

This clone was picked up one time. This chain uses TRBV4-3 with TRBJ1-2; no reliable D call. V dropped 0 bases and J dropped 2 bases, with 10 bases sitting between them. CDR1 and CDR2 (germline): LGHNA, YSLEER. The CDR3 length is 15 residues. DNA of the CDR3: TGCGCCAGCAGCCAAGACAGGAATGTGAACTATGGCTACACCTTC. It yields the protein CASSQDRNVNYGYTF.